The 15 T cell receptor beta chains reported below all come from one sample, sequenced in a study of T cells after yellow fever vaccination. Using its own MiXCR run on the 5' RACE reads, TCRdb lists one record per CDR3 protein. The table lists fewer than 450,000 distinct CDR3 sequences, under 5% of them singletons. Material: PBMCs, obtained 5 days after the yellow fever booster vaccination. The source of these receptors is a young man who received the YFV17D yellow fever vaccine.

The rearrangement links TRBV3-1 to TRBJ1-5, with D hard to call. The CDR3 is 13 amino acids. V gave up 1 base and J gave up 11 bases, with 12 bases separating them. The germline gives CDR1 LGHDT, CDR2 YNNKEL (reference sequence). CDR3 sequence: CASSQGEREAQHF. In DNA, the CDR3 is TGTGCCAGCAGCCAAGGAGAAAGGGAGGCCCAGCATTTT.

This clonotype was found many times. The chain employs TRBV6-5 and TRBJ1-1, with TRBD1 matching 9 bases. The J segment lost 4 bases and the V segment lost 8 bases, leaving 8 bases of the junction unmatched. The CDR3 contains 14 residues. Looked up from germline, CDR1 is MNHEY and CDR2 is SVGAGI. The CDR3 is CASLSGTGLTEAFF. CDR3 DNA sequence: TGTGCCAGCCTATCAGGGACAGGGCTCACTGAAGCTTTCTTT.

The J gene is TRBJ2-7, the V gene TRBV7-9, with unresolved D. Trimming stripped 8 bases from V and 6 bases from J, with 8 bases between. The length of the CDR3 is 10 residues. Per the germline V gene, CDR1 is SEHNR and CDR2 is FQNEAQ (reference sequence). The CDR3 bases are TGTGCCAGCGGAACGACCGAGCAGTACTTC. It codes for CASGTTEQYF.

This clonotype came up many times. The chain couples TRBV5-1 to TRBJ2-3, with 8 bases identical to TRBD1. The CDR3 length is 16 residues. After removal of 4 bases from V and 4 bases from J, the junction contained 11 bases not matched to a gene. Germline loops: CDR1 SGHRS, CDR2 YFSETQ. The CDR3 here is CASSPRVQGAADTQYF. CDR3 DNA: TGCGCCAGCAGCCCGCGGGTTCAGGGGGCCGCAGATACGCAGTATTTT.

This clonotype was detected only a few times. The CDR3 nucleotides are TGTGCCAGCAGCGACCGGGACACGGAGACCCAGTACTTC. Translated, it gives CASSDRDTETQYF. The J gene is TRBJ2-5, the V gene TRBV11-3; maybe TRBD1 (6 bases). The CDR3 extends over 13 amino acids. Germline lookup yields CDR1 SGHNT and CDR2 YENEEA. V shed 5 bases and J shed 5 bases, with 12 bases lying between them.

The sample holds many counts of this clonotype. V and J are TRBV7-2 and TRBJ1-4; D gene unclear. Germline lookup yields CDR1 SGHTA and CDR2 FQGNSA. CDR3 length: 16 amino acids. The germline V and J ends were trimmed by 5 bases and 0 bases, with 13 bases remaining between them. CDR3 region: CASSPRPYATNEKLFF. The CDR3 DNA sequence: TGTGCCAGCAGCCCCCGGCCGTACGCAACTAATGAAAAACTGTTTTTT.

This clonotype was seen only a few times. The rearrangement uses TRBV5-5 and TRBJ1-1; D not resolved. The CDR3 totals 12 residues. The germline CDR1 and CDR2 sequences are SGHKS and YYEKEE (reference sequence). Trimming removed 1 base at V and 4 bases at J, with 5 bases between. The CDR3 is CASSLLSTEAFF. The CDR3 nucleotides are TGTGCCAGCAGCTTGCTAAGCACTGAAGCTTTCTTT.

This clonotype was seen more than once but under ten times. This chain joins TRBV20-1 and TRBJ2-4; 8 nucleotides agree with TRBD1. J was trimmed by 7 bases and V by 6 bases; bases with no gene match: 11. Germline V gene sequence: CDR1 DFQATT, CDR2 SNEGSKA (reference sequence). The length of the CDR3 is 14 residues. The CDR3 here is CSAEGTWTGNIQYF. CDR3 sequence (DNA): TGCAGTGCGGAAGGCACGTGGACAGGGAACATTCAGTACTTC.

This clonotype was recorded a few times. V usage is TRBV29-1 and J usage is TRBJ1-3; the match to TRBD1 covers 7 bases. V trimming: 4 bases; J trimming: 4 bases; junction bases outside the gene matches: 7. CDR1 is SQVTM and CDR2 is ANQGSEA in the germline V gene. The CDR3 is 14 amino acids. CDR3 nucleotides: TGCAGCGTTGTTCGCAGGGGGTCCGGAAACACCATATATTTT. It translates to CSVVRRGSGNTIYF.

The chain recombines TRBV6-2 or TRBV6-3 with TRBJ2-1; D is uncertain. V gave up 6 bases and J gave up 6 bases, with 15 bases separating them. Germline assignment: CDR1 MNHEY and CDR2 SVGEGT. CDR3 length: 14 residues. CDR3 nucleotides: TGTGCCAGCAGCCTCGTGGACGTCAGCAATGAGCAGTTCTTC. Encoded protein: CASSLVDVSNEQFF.

The sample holds many counts of this clonotype. This chain uses TRBV12-3 or TRBV12-4 with TRBJ1-5; 8 positions agree with TRBD1. This CDR3 is built from 12 residues. The ends lost 6 bases at V and 6 bases at J; junction bases unmatched: 1. The CDR3 here is CASRDRVQPQHF. DNA for the CDR3: TGTGCCAGCAGGGACAGGGTTCAGCCCCAGCATTTT.

In its sample, this clonotype was seen a few times. The chain recombines TRBV25-1 with TRBJ1-5, with D perhaps matching TRBD1 (5 bases). The V gene lost 4 bases and the J gene lost 10 bases, with 17 bases spanning the gap. The germline CDR1 and CDR2 sequences are MGHDK and SYGVNS. The CDR3 is made up of 14 amino acids. The CDR3 sequence is CASSGGGLDLPQHF. DNA of the CDR3: TGTGCCAGCAGTGGGGGGGGTTTAGACTTACCCCAGCATTTT. The whole variable domain, remainder taken from reference TRBV25-1 and TRBJ1-5, is EADIYQTPRYLVIGTGKKITLECSQTMGHDKMYWYQQDPGMELHLIHYSYGVNSTEKGDLSSESTVSRIRTEHFPLTLESARPSHTSQYLCASSGGGLDLPQHFGDGTRLSIL.

This clonotype appeared a few times. The V call is TRBV7-3, the J call TRBJ1-5; D not resolved. V lost 1 base and J lost 6, with 7 bases in between. This CDR3 contains 13 residues. Germline V gene data show CDR1 as SGHTA and CDR2 as FQGTGA. CDR3 DNA: TGTGCCAGCAGCTTAAGCCCCGGTCAGCCCCAGCATTTT. Amino acids: CASSLSPGQPQHF.

The sample holds a few counts of this clonotype. Here the CDR3 reads CASSSNRVGKNIQYF. The CDR3 region has the DNA TGTGCCAGCTCCTCAAACAGGGTCGGCAAAAACATTCAGTACTTC. This chain connects TRBV18 to TRBJ2-4; D perhaps matches TRBD1 (6 bases). V gave up 6 bases and J gave up 3 bases, with 15 bases separating them. The length of the CDR3 is 15 residues. Germline V gene lookup returns CDR1 KGHSH and CDR2 LQKENI.

The chain carries TRBV5-1 and TRBJ1-1; D gene ambiguous. The CDR3 totals 14 residues. Germline CDR1 SGHRS, CDR2 YFSETQ. The CDR3 here is CATASMSRNTEAFF. DNA of the CDR3: TGCGCGACCGCCTCTATGTCAAGGAACACTGAAGCTTTCTTT.